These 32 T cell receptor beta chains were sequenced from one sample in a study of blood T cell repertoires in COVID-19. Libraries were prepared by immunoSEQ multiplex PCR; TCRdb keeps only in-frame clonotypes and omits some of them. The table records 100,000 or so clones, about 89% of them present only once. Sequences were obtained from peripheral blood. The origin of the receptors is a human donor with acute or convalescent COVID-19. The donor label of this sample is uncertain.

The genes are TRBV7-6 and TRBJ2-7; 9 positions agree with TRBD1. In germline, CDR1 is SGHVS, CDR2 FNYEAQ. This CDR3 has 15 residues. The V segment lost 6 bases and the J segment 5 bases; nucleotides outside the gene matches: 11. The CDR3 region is CASSLQGAKLDEQYF. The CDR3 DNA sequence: TGTGCCAGCAGTTTACAGGGGGCTAAATTGGACGAGCAGTACTTC.

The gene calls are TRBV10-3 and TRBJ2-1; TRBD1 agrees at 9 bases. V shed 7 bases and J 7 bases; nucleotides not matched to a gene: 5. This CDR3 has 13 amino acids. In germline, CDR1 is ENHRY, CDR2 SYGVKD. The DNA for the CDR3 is TGTGCCATCACTTCGGACAGGGGTAATGAGCAGTTCTTC. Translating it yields CAITSDRGNEQFF.

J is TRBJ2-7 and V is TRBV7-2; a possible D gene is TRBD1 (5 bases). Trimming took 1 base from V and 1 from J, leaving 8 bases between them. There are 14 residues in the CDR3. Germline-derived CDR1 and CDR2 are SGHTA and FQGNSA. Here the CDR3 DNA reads TGTGCCAGCAGCTTAGATGGGGCGTCCTACGAGCAGTACTTC. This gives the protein CASSLDGASYEQYF.

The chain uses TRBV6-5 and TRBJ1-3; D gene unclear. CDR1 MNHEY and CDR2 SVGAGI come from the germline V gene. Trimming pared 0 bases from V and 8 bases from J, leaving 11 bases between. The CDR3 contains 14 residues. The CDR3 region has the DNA TGTGCCAGCAGTTACTCGCAGTTCCTGGACACCATATATTTT. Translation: CASSYSQFLDTIYF.

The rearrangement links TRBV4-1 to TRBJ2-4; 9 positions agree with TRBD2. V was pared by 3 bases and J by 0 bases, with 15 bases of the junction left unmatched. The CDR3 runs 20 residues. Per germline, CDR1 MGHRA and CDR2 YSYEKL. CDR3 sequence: CASSHPRGLAGNLAKNIQYF. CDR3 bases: TGCGCCAGCAGCCACCCGCGAGGGCTAGCGGGGAACCTAGCCAAAAACATTCAGTACTTC.

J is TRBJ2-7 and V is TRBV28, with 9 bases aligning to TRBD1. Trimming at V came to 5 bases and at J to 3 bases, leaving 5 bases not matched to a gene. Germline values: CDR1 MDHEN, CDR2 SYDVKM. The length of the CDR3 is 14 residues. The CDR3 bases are TGTGCCAGCAGTGACGGGGACAGGGACTACGAGCAGTACTTC. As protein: CASSDGDRDYEQYF.

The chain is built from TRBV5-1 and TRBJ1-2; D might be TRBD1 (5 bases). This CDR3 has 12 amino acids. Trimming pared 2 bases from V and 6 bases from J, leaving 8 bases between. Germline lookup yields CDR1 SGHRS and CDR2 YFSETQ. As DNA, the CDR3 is TGCGCCAGCAGCTTCGACAGCCATGGCTACACCTTC. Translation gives CASSFDSHGYTF.

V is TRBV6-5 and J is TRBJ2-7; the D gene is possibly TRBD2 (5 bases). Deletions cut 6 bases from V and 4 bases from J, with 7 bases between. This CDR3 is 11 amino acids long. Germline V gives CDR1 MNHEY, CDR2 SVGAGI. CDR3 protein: CASSRGYEQYF. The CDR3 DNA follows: TGTGCCAGCAGCCGGGGATACGAGCAGTACTTC.

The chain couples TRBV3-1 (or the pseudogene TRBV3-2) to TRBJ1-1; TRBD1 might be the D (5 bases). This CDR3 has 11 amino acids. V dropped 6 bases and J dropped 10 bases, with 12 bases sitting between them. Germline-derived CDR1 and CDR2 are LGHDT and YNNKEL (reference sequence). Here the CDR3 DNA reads TGTGCCAGCAGTAAAAATGGGGCAGCTTTCTTT. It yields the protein CASSKNGAAFF.

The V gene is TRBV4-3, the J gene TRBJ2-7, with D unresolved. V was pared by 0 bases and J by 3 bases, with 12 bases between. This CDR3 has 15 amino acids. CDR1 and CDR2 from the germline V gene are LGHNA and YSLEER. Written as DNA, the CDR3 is TGCGCCAGCAGCCAAGATCCGTGGCAGAACTACGAGCAGTACTTC. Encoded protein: CASSQDPWQNYEQYF.

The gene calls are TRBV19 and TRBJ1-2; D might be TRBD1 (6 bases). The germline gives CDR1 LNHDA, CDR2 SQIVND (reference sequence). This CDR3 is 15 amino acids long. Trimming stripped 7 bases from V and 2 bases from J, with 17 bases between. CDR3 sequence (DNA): TGTGCCAGTATGACCACAGGGACGGGAAACTATGGCTACACCTTC. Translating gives CASMTTGTGNYGYTF.

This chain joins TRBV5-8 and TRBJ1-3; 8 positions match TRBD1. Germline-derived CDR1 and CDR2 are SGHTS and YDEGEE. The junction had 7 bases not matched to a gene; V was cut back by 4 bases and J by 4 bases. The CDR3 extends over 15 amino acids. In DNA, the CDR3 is TGTGCCAGCAGCCTCGACAGGGGCCCAGGAAACACCATATATTTT. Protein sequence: CASSLDRGPGNTIYF.

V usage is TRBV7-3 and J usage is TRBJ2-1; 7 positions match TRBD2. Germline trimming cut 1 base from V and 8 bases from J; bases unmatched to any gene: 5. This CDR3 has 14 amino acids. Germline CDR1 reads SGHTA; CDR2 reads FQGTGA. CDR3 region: CASSLSGRRDEQFF. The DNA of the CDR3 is TGTGCCAGCAGCTTAAGCGGGAGAAGGGATGAGCAGTTCTTC. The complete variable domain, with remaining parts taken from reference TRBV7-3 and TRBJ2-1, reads GAGVSQTPSNKVTEKGKYVELRCDPISGHTALYWYRQSLGQGPEFLIYFQGTGAADDSGLPNDRFFAVRPEGSVSTLKIQRTERGDSAVYLCASSLSGRRDEQFFGPGTRLTVL.

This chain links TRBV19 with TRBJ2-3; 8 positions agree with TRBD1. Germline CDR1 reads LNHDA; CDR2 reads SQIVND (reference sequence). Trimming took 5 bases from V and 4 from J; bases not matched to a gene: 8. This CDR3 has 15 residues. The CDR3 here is CASSPTGEEADTQYF. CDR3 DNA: TGTGCCAGTAGTCCGACAGGGGAAGAGGCAGATACGCAGTATTTT.

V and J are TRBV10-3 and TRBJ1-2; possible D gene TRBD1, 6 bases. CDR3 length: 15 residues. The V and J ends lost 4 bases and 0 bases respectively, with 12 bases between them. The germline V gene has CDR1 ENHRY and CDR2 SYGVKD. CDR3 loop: CAISVTGSANYGYTF. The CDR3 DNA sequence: TGTGCCATCAGTGTGACAGGCTCAGCTAACTATGGCTACACCTTC.

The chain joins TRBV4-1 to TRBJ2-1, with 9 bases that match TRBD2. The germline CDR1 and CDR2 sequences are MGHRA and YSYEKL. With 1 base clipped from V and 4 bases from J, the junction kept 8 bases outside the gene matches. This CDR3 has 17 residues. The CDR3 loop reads CASSQVRLADAYNEQFF. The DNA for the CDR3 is TGCGCCAGCAGCCAAGTCCGACTAGCGGACGCTTACAATGAGCAGTTCTTC.

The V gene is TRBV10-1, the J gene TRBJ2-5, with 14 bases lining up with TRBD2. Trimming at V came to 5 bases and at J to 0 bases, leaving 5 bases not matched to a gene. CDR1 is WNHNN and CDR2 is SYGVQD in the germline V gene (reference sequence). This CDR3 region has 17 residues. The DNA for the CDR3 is TGCGCCAGCAGTAGGTGGACTAGCGGGAGGCACCAAGAGACCCAGTACTTC. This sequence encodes CASSRWTSGRHQETQYF.

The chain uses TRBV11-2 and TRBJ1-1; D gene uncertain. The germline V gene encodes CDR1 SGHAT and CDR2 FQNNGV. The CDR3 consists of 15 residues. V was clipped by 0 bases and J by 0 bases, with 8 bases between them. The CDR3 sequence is CASSLDPSLNTEAFF. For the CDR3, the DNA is TGTGCCAGCAGCTTAGATCCGAGCCTGAACACTGAAGCTTTCTTT.

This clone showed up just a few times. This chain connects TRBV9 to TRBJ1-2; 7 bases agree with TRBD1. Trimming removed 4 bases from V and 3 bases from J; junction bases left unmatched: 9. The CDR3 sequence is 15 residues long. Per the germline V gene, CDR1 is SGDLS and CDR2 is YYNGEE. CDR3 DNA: TGTGCCAGCAGCCCCAAGGGGGCTCGGGACTATGGCTACACCTTC. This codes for CASSPKGARDYGYTF.

The CDR3 sequence: CASSYSGRAGSPLHF. The CDR3 region has the DNA TGTGCCAGCAGTTACTCGGGTAGGGCGGGTTCACCCCTCCACTTT. The V call is TRBV6-5, the J call TRBJ1-6; no clear D gene. Germline CDR1 reads MNHEY; CDR2 reads SVGAGI. The CDR3 loop spans 15 amino acids. V was shortened by 0 bases and J by 9 bases, with 12 bases between the two germline ends.

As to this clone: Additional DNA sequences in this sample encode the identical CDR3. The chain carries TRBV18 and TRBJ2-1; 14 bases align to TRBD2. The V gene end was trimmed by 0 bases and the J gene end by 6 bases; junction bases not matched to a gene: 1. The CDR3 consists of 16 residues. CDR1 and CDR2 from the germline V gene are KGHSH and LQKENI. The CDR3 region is CASSPPGLAGGNEQFF. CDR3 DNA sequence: TGTGCCAGCTCACCACCCGGACTAGCGGGAGGCAATGAGCAGTTCTTC.

CDR3 loop: CASSRAGGSTDTQYF. The CDR3 DNA reads TGTGCCAGTAGTAGGGCGGGGGGAAGCACAGATACGCAGTATTTT. V gene TRBV19 combines with J gene TRBJ2-3, with 8 bases fitting TRBD2. Germline CDR1 is LNHDA and CDR2 is SQIVND (reference sequence). There are 15 residues in the CDR3. V was pared by 4 bases and J by 0 bases, with 3 bases of the junction left unmatched.

CDR3 coding DNA: TGTGCCAGCAGTCCCCCTGGGACAATGAACACTGAAGCTTTCTTT. Translating it yields CASSPPGTMNTEAFF. The genes are TRBV28 and TRBJ1-1; D possibly corresponds to TRBD1 (6 bases). In germline, CDR1 is MDHEN, CDR2 SYDVKM. This CDR3 is built from 15 residues. V gave up 5 bases and J gave up 0 bases, with 13 bases separating them.

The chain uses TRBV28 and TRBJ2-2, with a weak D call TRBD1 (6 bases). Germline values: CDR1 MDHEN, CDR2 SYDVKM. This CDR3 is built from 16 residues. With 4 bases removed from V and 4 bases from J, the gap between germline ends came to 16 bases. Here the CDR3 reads CASSSGTGITTGELFF. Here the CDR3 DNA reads TGTGCCAGCAGTTCAGGAACAGGGATAACCACCGGGGAGCTGTTTTTT.

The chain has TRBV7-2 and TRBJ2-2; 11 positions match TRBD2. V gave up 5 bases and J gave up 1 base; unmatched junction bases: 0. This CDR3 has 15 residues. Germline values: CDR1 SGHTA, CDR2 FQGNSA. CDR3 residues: CASSTSGRNTGELFF. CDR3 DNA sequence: TGTGCCAGCAGCACTAGCGGGAGGAACACCGGGGAGCTGTTTTTT.

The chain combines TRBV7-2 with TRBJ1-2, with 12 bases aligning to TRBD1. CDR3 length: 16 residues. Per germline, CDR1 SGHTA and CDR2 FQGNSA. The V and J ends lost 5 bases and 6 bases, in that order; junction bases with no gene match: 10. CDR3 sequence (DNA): TGTGCCAGCAGCGGGGGACAGGGGGCCCCCCGGGATGGCTACACCTTC. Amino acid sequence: CASSGGQGAPRDGYTF.

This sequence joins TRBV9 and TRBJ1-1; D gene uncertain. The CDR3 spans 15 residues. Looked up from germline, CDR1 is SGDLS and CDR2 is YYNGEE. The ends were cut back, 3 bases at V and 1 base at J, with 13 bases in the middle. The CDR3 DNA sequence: TGTGCCAGCAGCGGAAACAGTCGGGGGAACACTGAAGCTTTCTTT. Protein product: CASSGNSRGNTEAFF.

The CDR3 sequence is CASSPRGKGPDTQYF. DNA of the CDR3: TGTGCCAGCTCACCAAGAGGGAAGGGCCCAGATACGCAGTATTTT. The chain joins TRBV18 to TRBJ2-3; the D gene is possibly TRBD2 (5 bases). Germline V gives CDR1 KGHSH, CDR2 LQKENI. This CDR3 is built from 15 residues. V was trimmed by 2 bases and J by 4 bases, leaving 13 bases between them.

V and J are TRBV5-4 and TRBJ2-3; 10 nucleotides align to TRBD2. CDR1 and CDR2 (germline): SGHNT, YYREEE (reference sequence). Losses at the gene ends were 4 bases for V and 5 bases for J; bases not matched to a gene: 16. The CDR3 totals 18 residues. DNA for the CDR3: TGTGCCAGCAGCCGACCAGGGGATAGCGGGAGGCAGATAGATACGCAGTATTTT. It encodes CASSRPGDSGRQIDTQYF.

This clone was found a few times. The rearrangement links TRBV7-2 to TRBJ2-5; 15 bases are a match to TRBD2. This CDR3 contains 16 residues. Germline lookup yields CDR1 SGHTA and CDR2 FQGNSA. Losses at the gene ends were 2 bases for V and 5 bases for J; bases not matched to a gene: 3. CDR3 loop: CASSLQGLAGGETQYF. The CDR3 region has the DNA TGTGCCAGCAGCTTACAGGGACTAGCGGGGGGTGAGACCCAGTACTTC.

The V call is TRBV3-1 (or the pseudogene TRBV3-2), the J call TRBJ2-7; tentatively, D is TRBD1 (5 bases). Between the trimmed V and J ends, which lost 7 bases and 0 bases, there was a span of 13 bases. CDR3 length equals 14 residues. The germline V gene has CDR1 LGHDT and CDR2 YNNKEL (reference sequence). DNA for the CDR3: TGTGCCAGCACCGCGACAGATAGCTCCTACGAGCAGTACTTC. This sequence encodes CASTATDSSYEQYF.

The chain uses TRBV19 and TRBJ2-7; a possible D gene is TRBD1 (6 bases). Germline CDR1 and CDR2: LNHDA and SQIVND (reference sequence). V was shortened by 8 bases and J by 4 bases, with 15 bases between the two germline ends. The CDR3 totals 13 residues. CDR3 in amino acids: CASSQGLPYEQYF. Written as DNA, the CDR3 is TGTGCCAGTTCCCAGGGGCTTCCTTACGAGCAGTACTTC.